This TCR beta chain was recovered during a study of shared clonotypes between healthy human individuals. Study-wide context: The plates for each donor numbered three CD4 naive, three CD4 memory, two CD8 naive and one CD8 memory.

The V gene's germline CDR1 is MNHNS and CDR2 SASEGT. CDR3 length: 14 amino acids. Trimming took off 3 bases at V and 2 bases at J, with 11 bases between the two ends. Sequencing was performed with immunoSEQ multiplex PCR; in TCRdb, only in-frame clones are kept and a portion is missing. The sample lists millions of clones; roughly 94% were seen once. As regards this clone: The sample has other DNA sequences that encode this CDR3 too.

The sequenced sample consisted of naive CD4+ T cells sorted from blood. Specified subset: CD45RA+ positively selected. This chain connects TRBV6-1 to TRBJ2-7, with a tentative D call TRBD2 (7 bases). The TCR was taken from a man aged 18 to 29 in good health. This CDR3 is CASSDGGGPYEQYF. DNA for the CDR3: TGTGCCAGCAGTGATGGCGGGGGCCCCTACGAGCAGTACTTC.